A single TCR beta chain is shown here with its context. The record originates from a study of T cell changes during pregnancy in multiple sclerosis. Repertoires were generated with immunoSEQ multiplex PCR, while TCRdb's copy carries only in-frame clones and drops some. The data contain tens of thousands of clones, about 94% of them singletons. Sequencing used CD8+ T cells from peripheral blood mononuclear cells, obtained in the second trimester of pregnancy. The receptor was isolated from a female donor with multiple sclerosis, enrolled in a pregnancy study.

The CDR3 here is CASTNRVASGGTRDEQFF. The CDR3, as DNA: TGTGCCAGCACCAACCGGGTGGCTAGCGGGGGCACTAGAGATGAGCAGTTCTTC. V and J are TRBV7-9 and TRBJ2-1; 10 bases are shared with TRBD2. The CDR3 sequence is 18 residues long. Germline lookup yields CDR1 SEHNR and CDR2 FQNEAQ (reference sequence). With V trimmed by 7 bases and J by 8 bases, 20 bases remained unmatched.